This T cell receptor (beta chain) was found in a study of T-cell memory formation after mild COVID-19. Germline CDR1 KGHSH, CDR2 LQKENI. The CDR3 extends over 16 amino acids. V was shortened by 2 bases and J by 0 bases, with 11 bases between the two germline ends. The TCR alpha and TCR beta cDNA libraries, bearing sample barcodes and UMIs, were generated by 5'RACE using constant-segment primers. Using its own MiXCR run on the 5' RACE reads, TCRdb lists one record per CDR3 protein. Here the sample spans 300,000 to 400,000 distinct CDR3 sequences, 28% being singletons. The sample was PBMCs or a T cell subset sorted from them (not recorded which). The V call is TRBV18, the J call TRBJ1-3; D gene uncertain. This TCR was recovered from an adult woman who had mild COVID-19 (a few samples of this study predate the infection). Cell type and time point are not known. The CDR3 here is CASSPGLLFSGNTIYF. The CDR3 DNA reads TGTGCCAGCTCACCAGGGTTGCTTTTCTCTGGAAACACCATATATTTT.